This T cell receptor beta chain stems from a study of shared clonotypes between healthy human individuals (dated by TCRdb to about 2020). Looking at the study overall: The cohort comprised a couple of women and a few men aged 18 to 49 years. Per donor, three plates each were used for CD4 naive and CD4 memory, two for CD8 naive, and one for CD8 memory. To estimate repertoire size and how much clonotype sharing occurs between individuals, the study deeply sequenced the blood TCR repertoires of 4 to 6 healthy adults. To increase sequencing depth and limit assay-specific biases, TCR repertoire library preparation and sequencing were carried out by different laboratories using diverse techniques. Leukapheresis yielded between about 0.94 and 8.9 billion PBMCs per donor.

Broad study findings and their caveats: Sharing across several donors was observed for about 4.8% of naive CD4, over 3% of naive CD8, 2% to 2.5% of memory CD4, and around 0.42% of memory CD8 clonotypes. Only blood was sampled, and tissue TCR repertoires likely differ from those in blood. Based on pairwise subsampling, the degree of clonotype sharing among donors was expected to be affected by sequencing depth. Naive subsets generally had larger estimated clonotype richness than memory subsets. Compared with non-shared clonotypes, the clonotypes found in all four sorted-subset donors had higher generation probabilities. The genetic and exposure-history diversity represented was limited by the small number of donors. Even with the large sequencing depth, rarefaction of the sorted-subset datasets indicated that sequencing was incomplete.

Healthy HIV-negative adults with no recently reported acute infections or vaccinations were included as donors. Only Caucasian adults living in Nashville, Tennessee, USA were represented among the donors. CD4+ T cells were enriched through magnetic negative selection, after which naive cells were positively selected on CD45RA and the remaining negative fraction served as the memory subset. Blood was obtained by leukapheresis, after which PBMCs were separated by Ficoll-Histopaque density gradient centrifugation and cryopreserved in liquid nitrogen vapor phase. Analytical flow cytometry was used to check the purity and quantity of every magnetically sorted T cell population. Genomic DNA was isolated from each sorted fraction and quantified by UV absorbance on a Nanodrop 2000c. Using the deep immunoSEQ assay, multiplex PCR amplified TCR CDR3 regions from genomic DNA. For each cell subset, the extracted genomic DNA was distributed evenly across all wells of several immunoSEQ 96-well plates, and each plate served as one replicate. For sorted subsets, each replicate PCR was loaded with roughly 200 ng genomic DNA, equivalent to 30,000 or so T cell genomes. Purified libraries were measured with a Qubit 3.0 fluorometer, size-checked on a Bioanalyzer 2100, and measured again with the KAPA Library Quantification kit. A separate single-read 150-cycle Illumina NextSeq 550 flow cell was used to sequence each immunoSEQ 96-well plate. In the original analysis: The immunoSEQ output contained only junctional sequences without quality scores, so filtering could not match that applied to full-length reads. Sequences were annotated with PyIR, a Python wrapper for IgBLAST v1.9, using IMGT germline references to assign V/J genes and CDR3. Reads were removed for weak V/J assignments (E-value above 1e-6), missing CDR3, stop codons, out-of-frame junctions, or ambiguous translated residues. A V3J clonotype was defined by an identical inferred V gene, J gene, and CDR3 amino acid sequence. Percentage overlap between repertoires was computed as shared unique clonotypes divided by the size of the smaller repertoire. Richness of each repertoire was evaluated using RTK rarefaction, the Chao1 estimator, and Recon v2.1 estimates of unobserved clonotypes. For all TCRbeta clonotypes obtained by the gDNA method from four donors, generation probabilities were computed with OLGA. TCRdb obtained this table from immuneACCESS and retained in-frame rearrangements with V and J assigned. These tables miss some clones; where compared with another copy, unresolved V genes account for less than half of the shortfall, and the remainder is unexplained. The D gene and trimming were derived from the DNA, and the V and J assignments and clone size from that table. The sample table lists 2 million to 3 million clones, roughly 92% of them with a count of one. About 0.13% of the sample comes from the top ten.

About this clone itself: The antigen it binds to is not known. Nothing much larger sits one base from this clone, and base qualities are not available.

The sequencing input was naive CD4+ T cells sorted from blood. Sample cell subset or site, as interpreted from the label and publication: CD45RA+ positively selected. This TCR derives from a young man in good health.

This receptor has the CDR3 CASSFEGHTDTQYF. The DNA is as follows: TGTGCCAGCAGCTTCGAGGGGCATACAGATACGCAGTATTTT. The receptor chain draws on TRBV11-2 and TRBJ2-3, with the D gene tentatively TRBD1 or TRBD2, based on 5 matching bases in each. Including the terminal cysteine and phenylalanine, the CDR3 comprises 14 residues. Only the CDR3 part of the read is kept: 42 bases, read in frame from the first base. Sequences SGHAT (CDR1) and FQNNGV (CDR2) are obtained from the germline V gene. V sheds 3 bases and J sheds 3 bases, leaving 10 bases between their ends.